This TCR beta chain was obtained from a study of naive and memory T cell subsets. Study outcomes and limitations: This RNA-based method may be sensitive to activation-related transcript changes.

An oligonucleotide containing a UMI was ligated to the 3' end of TCR cDNA. Whole blood, 2.5 ml, came from adult healthy volunteers. Input was 1 to 1000 ng of DNase-treated total RNA without cell sorting. Four PCR rounds used nested alpha and beta constant region primers plus the SP2 primer. Blood and skin TCR RNA was reverse transcribed with alpha and beta constant primers. Each CDR3 protein gets one entry after TCRdb re-called the 5' RACE reads with MiXCR. The table includes about 56,000 distinct CDR3 sequences, around 7.3% detected once. A remark on this clonotype: Antigen specificity is unknown.

The CDR3 is made up of 12 amino acids. The germline V and J ends were trimmed by 2 bases and 9 bases, with 8 bases remaining between them. The V gene's germline CDR1 is SGHNT and CDR2 YENEEA. The clonotype was recovered from a female donor in good health. This rearrangement joins TRBV11-3 to TRBJ2-1; no clear D gene. CDR3: CASSLRYGEQFF. For the CDR3, the DNA is TGTGCCAGCAGCTTAAGGTACGGTGAGCAGTTCTTC.